This TCR beta chain was recorded in a study of CD8+ T cells in alopecia areata (dated by TCRdb to 2016 to 2018). Context from the whole study: Treated patients were enrolled in an open-label pilot trial of oral tofacitinib, 5 to 10 mg twice daily, for moderate-to-severe alopecia areata. Scalp clonality was compared among normal scalp (n=4), patchy alopecia areata scalp (n=8), and alopecia totalis/universalis scalp (n=8). Human TCRbeta sequencing covered scalp tissue and sorted CD4+ and CD8+ peripheral blood T cells from patchy and totalis/universalis alopecia areata patients and healthy controls. Disease severity in treated patients was measured with the SALT score, which quantifies the percentage of affected scalp surface area. RNA came from the PAXgene miRNA kit for fixed scalp, the miRNeasy kit for PBMCs, and the RNeasy kit for mouse skin. To study T cell clonal expansion in alopecia areata, the researchers applied high-throughput TCRbeta sequencing to both the C3H/HeJ mouse model and human patients. Patients on tofacitinib were biopsied at baseline and after 4 and 24 weeks of treatment, and several of the patients also had a later scalp biopsy. TCRbeta CDR3 regions were amplified by immunoSEQ multiplex PCR using 35 Vbeta forward and 13 Jbeta reverse primers. Tofacitinib was given for 6 to 18 months, followed by 6 months of follow-up off drug to assess delayed response and recurrence. General findings and caveats noted by the study authors: During tofacitinib treatment, many expanded lesional clones stuck around in both scalp and blood, and this persistence may partly explain why relapse happens after treatment is stopped. Tofacitinib significantly decreased scalp clonality and the number of expanded CD8+ clones among the top 100 scalp clones. Compared with mice, TCR sequences shared between patients were less clear, possibly partly because of HLA diversity across the patient population. Because the treated cohort was small and included a single nonresponder, larger studies are needed to assess links between baseline CD8+ expansion and response. Compared with normal scalp, lesional scalp, particularly in alopecia totalis/universalis, had higher clonality and more expanded CD8+ clones, which suggests antigenic drive. Scalp TCR repertoire analysis is complicated because resident alphabeta T cells in normal human skin are also sequenced, whereas mouse skin is dominated by gammadelta T cells.

The germline V gene (reference sequence) gives CDR1 as GTSNPN and CDR2 as SVGIG. The CDR3 runs 14 residues from the cysteine to the phenylalanine. Only the CDR3 DNA is retained, 42 bases long and in frame from the first base. Trimming removed 1 base from V and 12 bases from J; the gene matches leave 10 bases unexplained. Sample time point, as interpreted from the label and publication: about four weeks on oral tofacitinib. Explained via the paper, the treatment or condition label denotes: oral pan-JAK inhibitor, 5-10 mg twice daily. From alopecia areata patients, peripheral blood was collected along with lesional scalp punch biopsies. After PBMCs were isolated by density centrifugation and stained for CD3, CD4 and CD8, a FACSAria was used to sort CD4+ and CD8+ T cells. In the case of this clone: Its antigen target is currently unknown. It has no much larger one-base neighbor in the sample; base qualities were not kept.

The library was produced with the immunoSEQ multiplex PCR assay. For TCR sequencing, RNA was extracted from every sample and reverse transcribed into cDNA to serve as template. First-strand cDNA was synthesized using SuperScript III with a 2:1 mix of oligo-dT and random hexamers. Amplification bias was assessed with a synthetic immune receptor repertoire, and residual bias was removed computationally. Regarding the original processing steps: Raw reads were preprocessed for error removal, and CDR3 was defined according to IMGT conventions as running from the conserved cysteine to phenylalanine. To get clonality, Shannon entropy was normalized by log2 of the number of productive unique TCRs and the result was subtracted from 1. Whether scalp clones were CD4 or CD8 was inferred by matching scalp TCRbeta sequences against CD4 and CD8 repertoires sorted from blood. TCRdb re-hosts the immuneACCESS table, in-frame sequences only. Its copies lack some clones; in the studies checked, an unresolved V gene accounts for under half of them, and the cause for the rest is not known. V, J and clone size derive from that table, while D and trimming were established from the DNA sequence. This sample comprises some 200,000 clones, roughly three fifths of them detected only once. The ten most abundant clones make up 3% to 4% of the sample.

The sample was CD4+ T cells sorted from blood, taken at week 4, from a patient treated with tofacitinib. The V and J segments used are TRBV30 and TRBJ2-1; 9 of the junction bases match TRBD1. The TCR sequence derives from a human donor with alopecia areata. The DNA sequence is given as TGTGCCTGGAGTGCCCCGGGACAGGGCGGGGGGCAGTTCTTC. Its protein is CAWSAPGQGGGQFF.